The 12 T cell receptor beta chains reported below all come from one sample, sequenced in a study of somatic mutations in cytotoxic T cells in rheumatoid arthritis. Profiled with immunoSEQ multiplex PCR; TCRdb holds only in-frame clones, not every one. This table has roughly 20,000 clones, more than 70% appearing once. The source material was CD8+ T cells sorted from blood. The receptor set was obtained from an adult with rheumatoid arthritis.

The CDR3 nucleotides read TGTGCCAGCAGCTTAGCACCCTTAAAGCTCGGAAGACGGGGGGCAGATACGCAGTATTTT. It encodes CASSLAPLKLGRRGADTQYF. The chain has TRBV7-3 and TRBJ2-3; TRBD2 matches 7 bases. Germline V gene lookup returns CDR1 SGHTA and CDR2 FQGTGA. CDR3 length: 20 residues. With V trimmed by 2 bases and J by 4 bases, 21 bases remained unmatched.

V usage is TRBV5-8 and J usage is TRBJ2-2; 8 bases match TRBD1. CDR1 is SGHTS and CDR2 is YDEGEE in the germline V gene. The CDR3 extends over 17 amino acids. The V gene end was trimmed by 3 bases and the J gene end by 2 bases; junction bases not matched to a gene: 9. The CDR3 loop reads CASSSRGQGANTGELFF. As DNA, the CDR3 is TGTGCCAGCAGCTCACGCGGCCAGGGGGCTAACACCGGGGAGCTGTTTTTT. Variable domain in full (rest from reference TRBV5-8 and TRBJ2-2): EAGVTQSPTHLIKTRGQQATLRCSPISGHTSVYWYQQALGLGLQFLLWYDEGEERNRGNFPPRFSGRQFPNYSSELNVNALELEDSALYLCASSSRGQGANTGELFFGEGSRLTVL.

The V and J genes are TRBV27 and TRBJ1-2; D is undetermined. V lost 3 bases, J lost 5 bases, and 22 bases lay in between. The CDR3 is 17 amino acids. Per the germline V gene, CDR1 is MNHEY and CDR2 is SMNVEV (reference sequence). CDR3 sequence: CASSLGGPSEGLYGYTF. DNA for the CDR3: TGTGCCAGCAGTTTGGGAGGGCCTAGCGAAGGTCTTTATGGCTACACCTTC.

The chain combines TRBV7-7 with TRBJ2-1; D unresolved. The germline gives CDR1 SSHAT, CDR2 FNYEAQ (reference sequence). Trimming pared 4 bases from V and 7 bases from J, leaving 11 bases between. The CDR3 has 13 amino acids. The CDR3 DNA reads TGTGCCAGCAGCTATGGGGTGGGGAATGAGCAGTTCTTC. Translated, it gives CASSYGVGNEQFF.

The chain links TRBV7-9 to TRBJ2-7; the D gene is possibly TRBD1 (6 bases). Trimming took off 5 bases at V and 6 bases at J, with 11 bases between the two ends. This CDR3 contains 12 residues. The germline V gene encodes CDR1 SEHNR and CDR2 FQNEAQ (reference sequence). The CDR3 DNA is TGTGCCAGCAGCCACAGGGACATCGAGCAGTACTTC. Translated: CASSHRDIEQYF.

The V and J genes are TRBV6-5 and TRBJ2-5; D uncertain. V gave up 2 bases and J gave up 4 bases, with 8 bases separating them. This CDR3 spans 13 amino acids. CDR1 MNHEY and CDR2 SVGAGI come from the germline V gene. For the CDR3, the DNA is TGTGCCAGCAGTTACGGGTGGGGAGAGACCCAGTACTTC. Translated: CASSYGWGETQYF.

The V gene is TRBV10-2, the J gene TRBJ2-7; D is perhaps TRBD2 (5 bases). The V gene lost 8 bases and the J gene lost 2 bases, with 10 bases spanning the gap. The germline V gene encodes CDR1 WSHSY and CDR2 SAAADI. CDR3 length: 12 amino acids. CDR3: CASGGSTYEQYF. In nucleotides, the CDR3 is TGCGCCAGCGGAGGCTCCACCTACGAGCAGTACTTC.

The chain recombines TRBV4-1 with TRBJ2-5; 8 bases align to TRBD2. V lost 0 bases to trimming and J lost 7 bases; unmatched junction nucleotides: 13. CDR3 size: 17 residues. Germline CDR1 and CDR2: MGHRA and YSYEKL. CDR3 bases: TGCGCCAGCAGCCAAGATGGGCCGGGGGGGCCCGGAGCGACCCAGTACTTC. Translated: CASSQDGPGGPGATQYF.

V is TRBV19 and J is TRBJ2-7, with TRBD1 identical over 11 bases. CDR1 and CDR2 (germline): LNHDA, SQIVND (reference sequence). The V and J ends lost 4 bases and 5 bases, in that order; junction bases with no gene match: 1. The CDR3 is 13 amino acids. CDR3 residues: CASSRTGGHEQYF. CDR3 bases: TGTGCCAGTAGTAGGACAGGGGGCCACGAGCAGTACTTC.

The CDR3 reads CASSSNRQEANYGYTF. CDR3 DNA sequence: TGTGCCAGCAGCTCCAATCGACAGGAAGCTAACTATGGCTACACCTTC. The chain combines TRBV13 with TRBJ1-2; maybe TRBD1 (6 bases). The length of the CDR3 is 16 residues. Germline V gene lookup returns CDR1 PRHDT and CDR2 FYEKMQ (reference sequence). V was pared by 4 bases and J by 0 bases, with 15 bases between.

The genes are TRBV4-2 and TRBJ1-1; TRBD1 might be the D (6 bases). The germline V and J ends were trimmed by 5 bases and 0 bases, with 13 bases remaining between them. Germline CDR1 and CDR2: LGHNA and YNFKEQ. The length of the CDR3 is 15 residues. The CDR3 nucleotides read TGTGCCAGCAGCTCAGAGGACAGCCTGAACACTGAAGCTTTCTTT. This sequence encodes CASSSEDSLNTEAFF.

The chain couples TRBV7-3 to TRBJ2-7; 8 bases are shared with TRBD1. V trimming: 5 bases; J trimming: 3 bases; junction bases outside the gene matches: 9. Germline loops: CDR1 SGHTA, CDR2 FQGTGA. The CDR3 contains 15 residues. The CDR3 spells CASSPGTGPNYEQYF. DNA for the CDR3: TGTGCCAGCAGCCCCGGGACAGGTCCGAACTACGAGCAGTACTTC.